The rows below give T cell receptor beta chains drawn from one sample of a study of tumor and adjacent non-tumor tissue in lung cancer. TCRdb used MiXCR to reprocess the multiplex PCR reads, holding one entry per CDR3 protein. The profile covers fewer than 55,000 distinct CDR3 sequences, with approximately 60% appearing a single time and around a fifth taken by the ten largest. The sequenced sample was distant non-tumor lung tissue. These receptors were collected from a woman aged 40 to 50 with non-small cell lung cancer. CDR3s include the opening cysteine and the closing phenylalanine or tryptophan. The order of the fields is J gene, V gene, D gene, clone size, CDR3 protein, CDR3 DNA. D genes are given only for firm matches. Only some rows state a clone size, as once, few, many or a class for expanded clones.

J gene: TRBJ2-7
V gene: TRBV7-9
D gene: .
clone size: few
CDR3 protein: CASSLGQRPYEQYF
CDR3 DNA: TGTGCCAGCAGCTTAGGACAGAGACCCTACGAGCAGTACTTC

J gene: TRBJ1-5
V gene: TRBV28
D gene: TRBD1
clone size: .
CDR3 protein: CASRDRDRGLAVGNQPQHF
CDR3 DNA: TGTGCCAGCAGGGACCGGGACAGGGGGTTAGCAGTGGGCAATCAGCCCCAGCATTTT

J gene: TRBJ2-3
V gene: TRBV12-3/TRBV12-4
D gene: .
clone size: .
CDR3 protein: CASNLALVGGTDTQYF
CDR3 DNA: TGTGCCAGCAATTTAGCTCTAGTGGGGGGCACAGATACGCAGTATTTT

J gene: TRBJ2-2
V gene: TRBV12-3/TRBV12-4
D gene: .
clone size: .
CDR3 protein: CAIRDSNTGELFF
CDR3 DNA: TGTGCAATCCGGGACTCGAACACCGGGGAGCTGTTTTTT

J gene: TRBJ2-2
V gene: TRBV4-1
D gene: .
clone size: .
CDR3 protein: CVSNHLGMANTGELFF
CDR3 DNA: TGCGTCAGCAACCATCTAGGGATGGCGAACACCGGGGAGCTGTTTTTT

J gene: TRBJ2-1
V gene: TRBV28
D gene: TRBD2
clone size: many
CDR3 protein: CASSWLAGYNEQFF
CDR3 DNA: TGTGCCAGCAGTTGGCTAGCGGGATACAATGAGCAGTTCTTC

J gene: TRBJ2-5
V gene: TRBV12-3/TRBV12-4
D gene: .
clone size: many
CDR3 protein: CASRYRGETQYF
CDR3 DNA: TGTGCCAGCAGGTACCGTGGGGAGACCCAGTACTTC

J gene: TRBJ2-6
V gene: TRBV11-2
D gene: .
clone size: .
CDR3 protein: CASSGEGSGANVPTF
CDR3 DNA: TGTGCCAGTAGCGGAGAGGGCTCTGGGGCCAACGTCCCGACTTTC

J gene: TRBJ1-6
V gene: TRBV11-2
D gene: .
clone size: .
CDR3 protein: CASSLASGSSSPFHF
CDR3 DNA: TGTGCCAGCAGCCTAGCCTCGGGGAGTAGTTCACCCTTCCACTTT

J gene: TRBJ1-1
V gene: TRBV29-1
D gene: TRBD1
clone size: many
CDR3 protein: CSVEDRQGAEAFF
CDR3 DNA: TGCAGCGTTGAAGACAGGCAGGGGGCTGAAGCTTTCTTT

J gene: TRBJ1-1
V gene: TRBV6-1
D gene: .
clone size: many
CDR3 protein: CASSEFGRGNTEAFF
CDR3 DNA: TGTGCCAGCAGTGAGTTCGGCAGGGGGAACACTGAAGCTTTCTTT

J gene: TRBJ2-4
V gene: TRBV6-1
D gene: .
clone size: .
CDR3 protein: CTSSEGGQNVQYF
CDR3 DNA: TGTACCAGCAGTGAAGGCGGTCAAAACGTTCAGTACTTC

J gene: TRBJ1-4
V gene: TRBV5-4
D gene: .
clone size: few
CDR3 protein: CASSLDGGQEKPSF
CDR3 DNA: TGTGCCAGCAGCTTGGATGGGGGGCAGGAAAAACCGTCTTTT

J gene: TRBJ2-4
V gene: TRBV11-2
D gene: TRBD1
clone size: medium-sized
CDR3 protein: CASSLDRAKNIQYF
CDR3 DNA: TGTGCCAGCAGCTTGGACAGGGCAAAAAACATTCAGTACTTC

J gene: TRBJ2-2
V gene: TRBV6-5
D gene: .
clone size: .
CDR3 protein: CASSRSTTANTGELFF
CDR3 DNA: TGTGCCAGCAGCCGCAGTACGACAGCGAACACCGGGGAGCTGTTTTTT

J gene: TRBJ2-5
V gene: TRBV11-2
D gene: .
clone size: .
CDR3 protein: CASSLRLHQEAQYF
CDR3 DNA: TGTGCCAGCAGCTTACGCCTTCACCAAGAGGCCCAGTACTTC

J gene: TRBJ1-1
V gene: TRBV11-3
D gene: .
clone size: medium-sized
CDR3 protein: CASSLHRGDTEAFF
CDR3 DNA: TGTGCCAGCAGCTTACACAGAGGGGACACTGAAGCTTTCTTT

J gene: TRBJ2-3
V gene: TRBV25-1
D gene: .
clone size: many
CDR3 protein: CASSEWLGASTDTQYF
CDR3 DNA: TGTGCCAGCAGTGAATGGTTAGGGGCTAGCACAGATACGCAGTATTTT

J gene: TRBJ1-5
V gene: TRBV10-3
D gene: TRBD1
clone size: many
CDR3 protein: CAISPGTGSSQPQHF
CDR3 DNA: TGTGCCATCAGCCCCGGGACAGGTAGTAGTCAGCCCCAGCATTTT